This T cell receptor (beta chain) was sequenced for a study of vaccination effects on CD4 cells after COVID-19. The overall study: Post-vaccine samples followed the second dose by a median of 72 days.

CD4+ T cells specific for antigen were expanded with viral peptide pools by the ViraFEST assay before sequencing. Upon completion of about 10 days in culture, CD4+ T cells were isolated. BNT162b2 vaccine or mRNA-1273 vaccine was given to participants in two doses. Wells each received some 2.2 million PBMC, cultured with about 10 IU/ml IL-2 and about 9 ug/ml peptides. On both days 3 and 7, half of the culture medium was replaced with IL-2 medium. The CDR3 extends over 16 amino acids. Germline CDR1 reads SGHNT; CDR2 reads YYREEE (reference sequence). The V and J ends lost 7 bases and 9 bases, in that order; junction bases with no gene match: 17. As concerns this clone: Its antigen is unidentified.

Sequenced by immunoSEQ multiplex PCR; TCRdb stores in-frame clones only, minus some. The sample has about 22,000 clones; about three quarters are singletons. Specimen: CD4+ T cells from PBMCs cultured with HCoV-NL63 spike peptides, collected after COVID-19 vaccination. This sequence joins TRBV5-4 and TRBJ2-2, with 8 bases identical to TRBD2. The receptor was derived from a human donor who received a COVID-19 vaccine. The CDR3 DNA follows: TGTGCCAGCTCCCGGCCCCTAGCGGGTCGAGGATGGGAGCTGTTTTTT. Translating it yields CASSRPLAGRGWELFF.